Here is one T cell receptor beta chain with its context. As yet, its antigen is unknown. This record comes from a study of Tregs in tolerant kidney transplant recipients. Study background: CD4+CD25+CD127- cells came from roughly three-day belatacept mixed lymphocyte reactions, some with approximately 5-day graft donor restimulation. Study-level findings and limits: Biological reproducibility was not directly addressed, but technical replication error appeared minimal. Validation in larger populations is needed because few patients were studied.

V lost 3 bases and J 5 bases, leaving 7 bases between the germline ends. This CDR3 spans 13 amino acids. Germline CDR1 and CDR2: MNHEY and SMNVEV (reference sequence). The assay was immunoSEQ multiplex PCR, and TCRdb's table has in-frame clones only and misses some. The sample holds about 31,000 clones, 70% to 85% seen once. This clonotype was sampled from a human donor in good health. The chain employs TRBV27 and TRBJ2-2; D not resolved. Sequencing used Tregs from blood cultured with allogeneic cells. The CDR3 DNA sequence: TGTGCCAGCAGTTTCCTAGGGACCGGGGAGCTGTTTTTT. It is translated as CASSFLGTGELFF.